This TCR beta chain was captured by sequencing in a study of neurological immune-mediated disorders. This clonotype was detected only a few times. The cDNA came from 5'RACE with 10-nucleotide random UMIs. TCRdb re-analysed the 5' RACE reads in MiXCR, keeping a single row per CDR3 protein. The sample includes roughly 39,000 distinct CDR3 sequences, roughly 4.8% of them seen just once. The CDR3 runs 13 residues. Germline V gene lookup returns CDR1 SQVTM and CDR2 ANQGSEA. The germline V and J ends were trimmed by 1 base and 5 bases, with 11 bases remaining between them. The chain combines TRBV29-1 with TRBJ1-1; TRBD1 might be the D (5 bases). The sequence was collected from a man younger than 35 in good health. Sequencing input: CD4+ T cells from blood. The CDR3 region has the DNA TGCAGCGTTGAAGTCAGGGAGGGAACTGAAGCTTTCTTT. Translation gives CSVEVREGTEAFF.